The present entry profiles one T cell receptor (beta chain) with its context. This CDR3 comprises 16 residues. With 5 bases clipped from V and 1 base from J, the junction kept 8 bases outside the gene matches. Per germline, CDR1 LNHDA and CDR2 SQIVND (reference sequence). Using immunoSEQ multiplex PCR, the repertoire was profiled, and TCRdb retains in-frame clones only, with some absent. The table has about 34,000 clones, 92% seen once. These data belong to a study of OX40 agonist ivuxolimab in advanced cancers. Study background: As their treatment, patients were administered ivuxolimab, an agonistic anti-OX40 (CD134) antibody.

The chain employs TRBV19 and TRBJ1-1; TRBD1 matches 9 bases. The sequence was obtained from an adult with an advanced solid tumor such as melanoma, head and neck, liver or kidney cancer. Material: CD4+ or CD8+ T cells sorted from blood, obtained in a trial of the OX40 agonist ivuxolimab. The DNA for the CDR3 is TGTGCCAGTAGTCCCTTATCACAGGGGGCGAACACTGAAGCTTTCTTT. Amino acid sequence: CASSPLSQGANTEAFF.